Following are 22 T cell receptor beta chains from one sample sequenced in a study of T cell repertoires in cytomegalovirus infection (dated 2019 in TCRdb). These TCRs' antigens remain unknown. In light of the paper, this sample's treatment or condition label describes: in vitro stimulation with specific CMV peptide epitopes to enrich CMV-specific T cells. Reads for this sample came from an Illumina HiSeq 1500. TCRdb ran its own pipeline on the public reads, namely fastp trimming at Q25 and MiXCR clone calling, and kept in-frame beta chains. Rows are unified per CDR3 protein, each entry keeping the most common DNA and genes. A total of hundreds of thousands of distinct CDR3 sequences appear in this sample, roughly a third of them only once. In total, the top ten clones hold around a sixth of the sample. The specimen was cultured PBMCs, collected from culture after CMV antigen stimulation. The source of these receptors is a human donor in good health (CMV status not recorded). Some clones in this sample may be carry-over from other donors' samples.

The chain couples TRBV2 to TRBJ2-5, with 7 positions matching TRBD2. The CDR3 sequence is 15 residues long. CDR1 and CDR2 (germline): SNHLY, FYNNEI. The trim removed 2 bases at V and 1 base at J, leaving 4 bases unmatched. CDR3: CASSERGDLQETQYF. The DNA of the CDR3 is TGTGCCAGCAGTGAACGGGGGGACCTCCAAGAGACCCAGTACTTC.

The V call is TRBV6-8, the J call TRBJ1-6, with D uncertain. CDR1 and CDR2 from the germline V gene are MNHGY and SAAAGT. The CDR3 is 14 amino acids. The V and J ends lost 6 bases and 10 bases respectively, with 16 bases between them. CDR3 region: CASSITQVGSPLHF. The CDR3 DNA reads as TGTGCCAGCAGCATAACCCAGGTTGGATCACCCCTCCACTTT.

This clonotype was seen at least ten times. The rearrangement uses TRBV7-6 and TRBJ1-3, with TRBD1 as a possible D gene (6 bases). The CDR3 extends over 19 amino acids. Germline V lookup: CDR1 SGHVS, CDR2 FNYEAQ. V lost 0 bases and J lost 0, with 18 bases in between. The CDR3 nucleotides read TGTGCCAGCAGCTTAGCCTTCCGACAGGCTTACGCCTCTGGAAACACCATATATTTT. Encoded protein: CASSLAFRQAYASGNTIYF.

The J gene is TRBJ1-4, the V gene TRBV7-6, with D perhaps matching TRBD1 (6 bases). The CDR3 has 16 amino acids. Looked up from germline, CDR1 is SGHVS and CDR2 is FNYEAQ. The V and J ends lost 5 bases and 8 bases respectively, with 21 bases between them. For the CDR3, the DNA is TGTGCCAGCAGCCCCAATCCAGGACAGCCTTGGGAAAAACTGTTTTTT. It specifies CASSPNPGQPWEKLFF.

This clonotype showed up just a few times. The chain joins TRBV12-3 or TRBV12-4 to TRBJ1-3, with D uncertain. The CDR3 has 14 residues. Trimming removed 3 bases at V and 4 bases at J, with 10 bases between. CDR3 amino acids: CASSFDYAGNTIYF. In DNA form, the CDR3 reads TGTGCCAGCAGTTTCGATTATGCCGGAAACACCATATATTTT.

V gene TRBV19 combines with J gene TRBJ2-4; tentatively, D is TRBD1 (6 bases). CDR1 and CDR2 from the germline V gene are LNHDA and SQIVND (reference sequence). Trimming left V 6 bases short and J 4 bases short, with 16 bases between. The CDR3 runs to 15 residues. The CDR3 DNA reads TGTGCCAGTAGCACAACGGTGGGGGCGAAAAACATTCAGTACTTC. Its translation: CASSTTVGAKNIQYF.

V gene TRBV20-1 combines with J gene TRBJ2-5, with 8 bases matching TRBD2. This CDR3 has 12 residues. The J segment lost 5 bases and the V segment lost 5 bases, leaving 4 bases of the junction unmatched. Germline V gene lookup returns CDR1 DFQATT and CDR2 SNEGSKA (reference sequence). In DNA, the CDR3 is TGCAGTGCTCCCGCGGGGGGTGAGACCCAGTACTTC. This translates into CSAPAGGETQYF.

This chain joins TRBV6-6 and TRBJ1-2, with TRBD1 matching 8 bases. The CDR3 totals 13 residues. J lost 8 bases, V lost 5 bases, and 7 bases had no gene match. The germline CDR1 and CDR2 sequences are MNHNY and SVGAGI (reference sequence). CDR3 protein: CASSPGGARGYTF. The DNA for the CDR3 is TGTGCCAGCAGTCCAGGGGGCGCGAGAGGCTACACCTTC.

Only a few counts were recorded for this clonotype. The CDR3 loop reads CASTKDRIYGYTF. DNA of the CDR3: TGTGCCAGCACCAAGGACAGGATCTATGGCTACACCTTC. This chain links TRBV12-3 or TRBV12-4 with TRBJ1-2; TRBD1 agrees at 7 bases. Trimming cost V 7 bases and J 4 bases; bases outside gene matches: 6. The CDR3 contains 13 residues.

V and J are TRBV12-3 or TRBV12-4 and TRBJ1-2, with a weak D call TRBD1 (6 bases). This CDR3 has 15 amino acids. V lost 1 base to trimming and J lost 2 bases, with 11 bases between them. DNA of the CDR3: TGTGCCAGCAGTTTAGATTACAGGGAGAACTATGGCTACACCTTC. It encodes CASSLDYRENYGYTF.

This clonotype was observed a handful of times. The V and J genes are TRBV6-2 or TRBV6-3 and TRBJ2-1; D not certain. Trimming took 2 bases from V and 6 from J, leaving 5 bases between them. The CDR3 totals 12 residues. From germline, CDR1 is MNHEY and CDR2 SVGEGT. CDR3: CASSYRINEQFF. The CDR3 DNA reads as TGTGCCAGCAGTTACCGGATCAATGAGCAGTTCTTC.

This clonotype was picked up many times. This rearrangement joins TRBV6-1 to TRBJ2-1, with D possibly being TRBD2 (5 bases). The V gene's germline CDR1 is MNHNS and CDR2 SASEGT. V lost 5 bases and J 5 bases, leaving 10 bases between the germline ends. CDR3 length: 13 residues. CDR3 in amino acids: CASSRGRNNEQFF. The CDR3 nucleotides are TGTGCCAGCAGTCGAGGGCGGAACAATGAGCAGTTCTTC.

The table lists this clonotype with many counts. J is TRBJ1-3 and V is TRBV12-3 or TRBV12-4, with unresolved D. The CDR3 runs to 14 residues. The V end lost 5 bases, the J end lost 8 bases, and 16 bases lay between the germline ends. CDR3 protein: CASSIGLSVDTIYF. In DNA form, the CDR3 reads TGTGCCAGCAGTATCGGACTTTCTGTGGACACCATATATTTT.

This clonotype has at least ten counts. The rearrangement joins TRBV7-2 to TRBJ2-5; 7 bases align to TRBD1. Germline-derived CDR1 and CDR2 are SGHTA and FQGNSA. The junction had 3 bases not matched to a gene; V was cut back by 3 bases and J by 2 bases. CDR3 length: 14 amino acids. The CDR3 region is CASSFYRGQETQYF. Written as DNA, the CDR3 is TGTGCCAGCAGCTTCTACAGGGGACAAGAGACCCAGTACTTC.

The chain uses TRBV12-3 or TRBV12-4 and TRBJ2-1, with 11 bases aligning to TRBD2. This CDR3 has 16 amino acids. Trimming took 6 bases from V and 6 from J; bases not matched to a gene: 10. In DNA form, the CDR3 reads TGTGCCAGCAGGGGGCTAGCGGGGGGTCTGAGCAATGAGCAGTTCTTC. It is translated as CASRGLAGGLSNEQFF.

There are a few counts of this clonotype. The CDR3 coding sequence is TGTGCCAGCAGTTATGAAAAGGGGAAGGCGGACACTGAAGCTTTCTTT. Translated: CASSYEKGKADTEAFF. V usage is TRBV6-2 or TRBV6-3 and J usage is TRBJ1-1; possible D gene TRBD1, 5 bases. The CDR3 covers 16 residues. Germline V gene data show CDR1 as MNHEY and CDR2 as SVGEGT. Deletions cut 3 bases from V and 3 bases from J, with 17 bases between.

The chain couples TRBV2 to TRBJ1-2; D not certain. Germline CDR1 and CDR2: SNHLY and FYNNEI. The CDR3 runs 18 residues. V lost 1 base and J 1 base, leaving 19 bases between the germline ends. The CDR3 protein is CASSEGVAVTTFNYGYTF. DNA of the CDR3: TGTGCCAGCAGTGAAGGGGTAGCCGTAACGACCTTTAACTATGGCTACACCTTC. Combining the CDR3 with reference TRBV2 and TRBJ1-2 gives the whole variable domain EPEVTQTPSHQVTQMGQEVILRCVPISNHLYFYWYRQILGQKVEFLVSFYNNEISEKSEIFDDQFSVERPDGSNFTLKIRSTKLEDSAMYFCASSEGVAVTTFNYGYTFGSGTRLTVV.

The V and J genes are TRBV7-9 and TRBJ1-1; D gene ambiguous. The V end was cut by 5 bases, the J end by 6 bases, with 10 bases between. In germline, CDR1 is SEHNR, CDR2 FQNEAQ (reference sequence). This CDR3 has 12 amino acids. The CDR3 spells CASSPPDPEAFF. CDR3 nucleotide sequence: TGTGCCAGCAGCCCCCCAGACCCTGAAGCTTTCTTT.

J is TRBJ2-5 and V is TRBV7-8; 8 bases line up with TRBD2. The V gene end was trimmed by 4 bases and the J gene end by 7 bases; junction bases not matched to a gene: 8. Germline values: CDR1 SGHVS, CDR2 FQNEAQ. The CDR3 extends over 14 amino acids. The CDR3 is CASSYDRGGGTQYF. The CDR3 DNA follows: TGTGCCAGCAGCTACGATCGGGGGGGCGGGACCCAGTACTTC.

For the CDR3, the DNA is TGCAGTGCTAGAGATCGTAGCCCGGGTACGCAGTATTTT. Its translation is CSARDRSPGTQYF. The chain uses TRBV20-1 and TRBJ2-3; no firm D call. V gave up 0 bases and J gave up 8 bases, with 12 bases separating them. This CDR3 is 13 amino acids long. CDR1 is DFQATT, CDR2 SNEGSKA, per germline (reference sequence).

The V and J genes are TRBV11-2 and TRBJ2-3, with D unclear. Germline V lookup: CDR1 SGHAT, CDR2 FQNNGV. Trimming removed 1 base from V and 4 bases from J, with 9 bases in between. The CDR3 covers 14 residues. CDR3 sequence: CASSLVARPDTQYF. DNA for the CDR3: TGTGCCAGCAGCTTAGTTGCCAGGCCAGATACGCAGTATTTT.

Only a few counts were recorded for this clonotype. The J gene is TRBJ2-7, the V gene TRBV7-8; possible D gene TRBD2, 5 bases. This CDR3 spans 18 amino acids. V lost 5 bases, J lost 4 bases, and 27 bases lay in between. Looked up from germline, CDR1 is SGHVS and CDR2 is FQNEAQ. CDR3 nucleotides: TGTGCCAGCAGCACTCGTCGGGATAAAACAACCCCGGGATACGAGCAGTACTTC. Amino acid sequence: CASSTRRDKTTPGYEQYF.